Each of the 3 T cell receptor beta chains below was sequenced from the same sample in a study of blood T cell repertoires in COVID-19. TCRdb keeps only in-frame clones here, not all; method: immunoSEQ multiplex PCR. The table includes a few hundred thousand clones, around 86% detected once. The sequenced sample was peripheral blood. These receptors were obtained from a middle-aged man with active or convalescent COVID-19.

This clone was seen a few times. The chain links TRBV20-1 to TRBJ2-7; D call uncertain. In germline, CDR1 is DFQATT, CDR2 SNEGSKA (reference sequence). This CDR3 is built from 11 residues. Trimming stripped 3 bases from V and 6 bases from J, with 9 bases between. The CDR3 loop reads CSARRRREQYF. The CDR3 region has the DNA TGCAGTGCTAGGCGGCGGCGCGAGCAGTACTTC.

This chain links TRBV5-1 with TRBJ2-7; 9 positions agree with TRBD1. V trimming: 4 bases; J trimming: 0 bases; junction bases outside the gene matches: 5. CDR1 is SGHRS, CDR2 YFSETQ, per germline. The CDR3 spans 15 residues. The CDR3 coding sequence is TGCGCCAGCAGCCCCCGGACAGGGGACTCCTACGAGCAGTACTTC. Residues: CASSPRTGDSYEQYF.

V is TRBV29-1 and J is TRBJ2-1; D is possibly TRBD2 (5 bases). V shed 4 bases and J shed 4 bases, with 14 bases lying between them. The CDR3 spans 14 residues. Germline loops: CDR1 SQVTM, CDR2 ANQGSEA. The CDR3 reads CSVVGGPKYNEQFF. The CDR3 coding sequence is TGCAGCGTTGTTGGAGGACCCAAATACAATGAGCAGTTCTTC.